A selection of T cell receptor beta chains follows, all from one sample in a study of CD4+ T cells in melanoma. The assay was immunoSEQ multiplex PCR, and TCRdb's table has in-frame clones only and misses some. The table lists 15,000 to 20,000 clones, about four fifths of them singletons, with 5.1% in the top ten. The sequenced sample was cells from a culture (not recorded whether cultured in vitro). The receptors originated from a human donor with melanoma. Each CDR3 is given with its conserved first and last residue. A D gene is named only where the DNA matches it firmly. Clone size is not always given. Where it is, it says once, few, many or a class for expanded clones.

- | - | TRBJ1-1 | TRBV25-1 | CASSGQGQKAFF | TGTGCCAGCAGTGGGCAGGGCCAAAAAGCTTTCTTT
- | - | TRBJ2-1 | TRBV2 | CASQRAGAAYEQFF | TGTGCCAGCCAGCGTGCAGGGGCCGCGTATGAGCAGTTCTTC
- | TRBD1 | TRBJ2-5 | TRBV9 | CASSAYRGREETQYF | TGTGCCAGCAGCGCCTACAGGGGGCGCGAAGAGACCCAGTACTTC
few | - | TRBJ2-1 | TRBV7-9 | CASSLVGQQGKFF | TGTGCCAGCAGCTTAGTAGGTCAACAGGGCAAGTTCTTC
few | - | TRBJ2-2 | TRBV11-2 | CASSPDRYNTGELFF | TGTGCCAGCAGCCCGGACCGTTATAACACCGGGGAGCTGTTTTTT
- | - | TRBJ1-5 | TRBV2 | CASDSGTQPQHF | TGTGCCAGCGACTCGGGGACTCAGCCCCAGCATTTT
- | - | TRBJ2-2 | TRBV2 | CASRSRGNTGELFF | TGTGCCAGCAGGAGCAGGGGAAACACCGGGGAGCTGTTTTTT
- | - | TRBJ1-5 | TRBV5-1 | CASAGDPNQPQHF | TGCGCCAGCGCGGGGGATCCCAATCAGCCCCAGCATTTT
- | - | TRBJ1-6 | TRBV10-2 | CASVAFRMAPLHF | TGCGCCAGCGTCGCCTTTCGCATGGCACCCCTCCACTTT
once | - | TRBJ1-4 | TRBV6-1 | CASTERALNEKLFF | TGTGCCAGCACCGAACGGGCCCTTAATGAAAAACTGTTTTTT